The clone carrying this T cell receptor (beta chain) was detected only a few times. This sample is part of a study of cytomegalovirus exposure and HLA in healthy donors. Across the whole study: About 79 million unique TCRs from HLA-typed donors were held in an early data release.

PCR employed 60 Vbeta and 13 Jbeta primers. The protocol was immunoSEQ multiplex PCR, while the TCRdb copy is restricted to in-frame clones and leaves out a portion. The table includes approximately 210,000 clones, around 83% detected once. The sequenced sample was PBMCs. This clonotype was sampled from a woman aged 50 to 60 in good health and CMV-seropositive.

CDR3 region: CASSPLDRGTEAFF. CDR3 nucleotide sequence: TGTGCCAGTAGTCCTTTGGACAGGGGGACTGAAGCTTTCTTT. The chain is built from TRBV19 and TRBJ1-1, with 10 positions matching TRBD1. In germline, CDR1 is LNHDA, CDR2 SQIVND (reference sequence). J gave up 5 bases and V 5 bases, and 5 bases lay outside the gene matches. This CDR3 spans 14 amino acids.